The T cell receptor beta chain under discussion was sequenced for a study of blood T cell repertoires in COVID-19. Across the whole study: Researchers got acute and convalescent COVID-19 samples from the United States, Italy and Spain. In each case, the material was cDNA or gDNA derived from T cells, B-cell-depleted T cells, or PBMCs.

The V and J ends lost 2 bases and 2 bases respectively, with 12 bases between them. Looked up from germline, CDR1 is MNHEY and CDR2 is SVGEGT. The CDR3 length is 15 residues. This clone appeared a single time. In the authors' workflow: Reference gene primers were amplified, and this amplification served to estimate nucleated cell counts. Produced via immunoSEQ multiplex PCR; TCRdb's table is partial and in-frame only. That table furnishes V, J and clone size, whereas the DNA furnished D and trimming. The sample yields under 150,000 clones, 88% seen once. Sequenced sample: peripheral blood. The chain combines TRBV6-2 or TRBV6-3 with TRBJ2-5, with a possible D match to TRBD2 (7 bases). The clonotype was recovered from a human donor in a cohort sampled during active COVID-19. CDR3 loop: CASSYAGATQETQYF. The CDR3 nucleotides read TGTGCCAGCAGTTACGCGGGGGCGACGCAAGAGACCCAGTACTTC.